This T cell receptor beta chain was profiled in a study of blood T cells in healthy people across ages. Study-wide results and limits: The study could not conclusively compare naive and antigen-experienced cells, given its unsorted PBMCs. Considered underestimates were the diversity estimates obtained from one million T cells. In the absence of known donor CMV status, changes in expanded clonotypes were possibly confounded.

Germline V gives CDR1 MNHEY, CDR2 SVGAGI. V lost 5 bases, J lost 1 base, and 4 bases stayed unmatched. This CDR3 contains 15 residues. A second PCR of 7 to 11 cycles used a sample-barcoded 5' primer and a J-beta primer mix. TCRdb recomputed calls from the 5' RACE reads with MiXCR, one row per CDR3 protein. The sample gives some 1,500,000 distinct CDR3 sequences, roughly 43% of which show up once; approximately 4% is in the top ten. Comments on this clonotype: Its antigen is undetermined.

Sequences were obtained from blood. The chain is built from TRBV6-5 and TRBJ2-2; 7 bases are a match to TRBD2. This receptor was taken from a young woman in good health. Here the CDR3 reads CASSHSGENTGELFF. Here the CDR3 DNA reads TGTGCCAGCAGTCACAGCGGGGAGAACACCGGGGAGCTGTTTTTT.